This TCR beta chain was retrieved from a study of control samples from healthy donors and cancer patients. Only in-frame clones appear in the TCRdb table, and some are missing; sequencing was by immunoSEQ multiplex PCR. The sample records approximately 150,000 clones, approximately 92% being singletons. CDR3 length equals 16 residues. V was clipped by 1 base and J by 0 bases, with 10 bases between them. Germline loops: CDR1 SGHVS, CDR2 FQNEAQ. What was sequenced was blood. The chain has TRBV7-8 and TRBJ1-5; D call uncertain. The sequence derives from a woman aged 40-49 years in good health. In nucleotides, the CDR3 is TGTGCCAGCAGCTTAGAGGAGTTTAATAGCAATCAGCCCCAGCATTTT. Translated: CASSLEEFNSNQPQHF.